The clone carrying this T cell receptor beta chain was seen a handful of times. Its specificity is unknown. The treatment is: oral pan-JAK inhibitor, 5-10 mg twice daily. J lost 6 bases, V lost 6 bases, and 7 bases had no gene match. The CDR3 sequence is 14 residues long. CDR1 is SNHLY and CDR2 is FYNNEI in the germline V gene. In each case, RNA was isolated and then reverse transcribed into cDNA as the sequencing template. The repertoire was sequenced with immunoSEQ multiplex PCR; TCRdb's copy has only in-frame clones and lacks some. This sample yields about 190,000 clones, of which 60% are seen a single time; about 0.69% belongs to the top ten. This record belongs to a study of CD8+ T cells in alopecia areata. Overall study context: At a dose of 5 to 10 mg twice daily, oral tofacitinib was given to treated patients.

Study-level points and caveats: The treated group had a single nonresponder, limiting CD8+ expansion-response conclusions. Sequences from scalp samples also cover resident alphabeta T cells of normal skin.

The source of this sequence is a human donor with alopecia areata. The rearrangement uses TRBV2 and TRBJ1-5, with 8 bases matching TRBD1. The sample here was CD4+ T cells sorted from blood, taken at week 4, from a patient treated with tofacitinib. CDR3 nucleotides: TGTGCCAGCAGGGAACAGGGGGTTGGTCAGCCCCAGCATTTT. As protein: CASREQGVGQPQHF. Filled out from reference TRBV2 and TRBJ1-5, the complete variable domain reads EPEVTQTPSHQVTQMGQEVILRCVPISNHLYFYWYRQILGQKVEFLVSFYNNEISEKSEIFDDQFSVERPDGSNFTLKIRSTKLEDSAMYFCASREQGVGQPQHFGDGTRLSIL.